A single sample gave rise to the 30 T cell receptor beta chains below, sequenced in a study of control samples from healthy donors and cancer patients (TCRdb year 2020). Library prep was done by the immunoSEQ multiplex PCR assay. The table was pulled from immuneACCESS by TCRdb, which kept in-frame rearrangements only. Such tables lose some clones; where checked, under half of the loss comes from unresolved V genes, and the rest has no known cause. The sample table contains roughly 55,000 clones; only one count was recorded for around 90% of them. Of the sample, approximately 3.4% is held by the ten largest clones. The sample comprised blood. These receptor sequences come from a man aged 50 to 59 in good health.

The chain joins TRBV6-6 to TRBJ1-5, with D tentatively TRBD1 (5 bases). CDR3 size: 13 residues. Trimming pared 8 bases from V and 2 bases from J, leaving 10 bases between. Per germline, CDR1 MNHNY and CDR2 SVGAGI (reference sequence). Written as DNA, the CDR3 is TGTGCCAGCCAGGGTTTGGGCAATCAGCCCCAGCATTTT. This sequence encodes CASQGLGNQPQHF.

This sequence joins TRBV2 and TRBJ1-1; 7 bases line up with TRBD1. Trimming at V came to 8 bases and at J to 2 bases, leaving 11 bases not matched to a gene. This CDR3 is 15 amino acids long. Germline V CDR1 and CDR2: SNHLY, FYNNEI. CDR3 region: CASGLQGQSNTEAFF. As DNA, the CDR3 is TGTGCCAGCGGACTCCAGGGACAGTCAAACACTGAAGCTTTCTTT. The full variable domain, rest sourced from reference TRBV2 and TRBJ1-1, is EPEVTQTPSHQVTQMGQEVILRCVPISNHLYFYWYRQILGQKVEFLVSFYNNEISEKSEIFDDQFSVERPDGSNFTLKIRSTKLEDSAMYFCASGLQGQSNTEAFFGQGTRLTVV.

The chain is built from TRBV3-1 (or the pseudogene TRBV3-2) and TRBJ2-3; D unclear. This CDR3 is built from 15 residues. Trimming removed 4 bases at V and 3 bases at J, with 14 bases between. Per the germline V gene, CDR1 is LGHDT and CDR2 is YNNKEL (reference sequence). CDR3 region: CASSLGPLVTDTQYF. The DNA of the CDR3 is TGTGCCAGCAGCCTTGGGCCCCTAGTGACAGATACGCAGTATTTT.

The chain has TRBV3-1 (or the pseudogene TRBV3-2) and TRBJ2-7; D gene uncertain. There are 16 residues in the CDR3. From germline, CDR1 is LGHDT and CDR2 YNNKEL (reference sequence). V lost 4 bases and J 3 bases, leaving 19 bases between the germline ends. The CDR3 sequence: CASSPFNVQVFYEQYF. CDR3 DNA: TGTGCCAGCAGCCCCTTCAACGTCCAGGTGTTCTACGAGCAGTACTTC.

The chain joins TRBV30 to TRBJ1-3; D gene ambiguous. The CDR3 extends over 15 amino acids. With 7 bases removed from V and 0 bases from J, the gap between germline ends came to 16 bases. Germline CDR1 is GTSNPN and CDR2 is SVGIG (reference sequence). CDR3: CASTIARGSGNTIYF. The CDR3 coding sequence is TGTGCCTCAACGATTGCCAGAGGCTCTGGAAACACCATATATTTT.

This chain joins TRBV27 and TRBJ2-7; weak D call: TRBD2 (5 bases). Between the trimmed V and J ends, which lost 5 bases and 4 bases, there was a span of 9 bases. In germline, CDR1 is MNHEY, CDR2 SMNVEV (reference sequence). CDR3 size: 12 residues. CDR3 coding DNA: TGTGCCAGCAGTCCCGGACTTTACGAGCAGTACTTC. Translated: CASSPGLYEQYF.

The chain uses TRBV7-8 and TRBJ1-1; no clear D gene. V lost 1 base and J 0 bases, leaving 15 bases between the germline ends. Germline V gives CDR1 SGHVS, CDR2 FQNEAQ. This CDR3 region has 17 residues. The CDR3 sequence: CASSLVEVVFLNTEAFF. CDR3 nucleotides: TGTGCCAGCAGCTTAGTTGAAGTGGTCTTCCTGAACACTGAAGCTTTCTTT.

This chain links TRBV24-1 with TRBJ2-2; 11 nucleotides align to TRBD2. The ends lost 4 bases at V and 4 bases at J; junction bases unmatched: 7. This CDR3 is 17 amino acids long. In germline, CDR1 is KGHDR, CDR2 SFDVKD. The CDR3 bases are TGTGCCACCAGTGACCTTCTAGCGGGAGGCTCCACCGGGGAGCTGTTTTTT. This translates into CATSDLLAGGSTGELFF.

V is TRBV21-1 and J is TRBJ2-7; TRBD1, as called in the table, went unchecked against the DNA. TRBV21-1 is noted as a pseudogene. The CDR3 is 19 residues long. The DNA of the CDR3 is TGTGCCAGCAGCAATCACGGGACAGGGGCGACTAGCGAATCCTACGAGCAGTACTTC. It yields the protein CASSNHGTGATSESYEQYF.

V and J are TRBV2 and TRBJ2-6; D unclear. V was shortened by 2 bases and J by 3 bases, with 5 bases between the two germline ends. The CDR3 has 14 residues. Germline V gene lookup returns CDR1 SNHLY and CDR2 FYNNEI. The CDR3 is CASSERVGANVLTF. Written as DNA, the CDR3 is TGTGCCAGCAGTGAAAGGGTTGGGGCCAACGTCCTGACTTTC.

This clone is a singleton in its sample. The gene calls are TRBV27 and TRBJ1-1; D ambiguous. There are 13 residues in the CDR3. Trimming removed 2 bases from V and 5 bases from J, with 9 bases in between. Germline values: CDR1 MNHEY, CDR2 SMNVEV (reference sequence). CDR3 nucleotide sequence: TGTGCCAGCAGTTTACCGGGAGAGACTGAAGCTTTCTTT. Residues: CASSLPGETEAFF.

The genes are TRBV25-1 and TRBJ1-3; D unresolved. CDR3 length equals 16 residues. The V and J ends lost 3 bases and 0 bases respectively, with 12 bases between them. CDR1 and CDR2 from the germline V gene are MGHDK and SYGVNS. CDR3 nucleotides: TGTGCCAGCAGTGATCCTTACAGAACCTCTGGAAACACCATATATTTT. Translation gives CASSDPYRTSGNTIYF.

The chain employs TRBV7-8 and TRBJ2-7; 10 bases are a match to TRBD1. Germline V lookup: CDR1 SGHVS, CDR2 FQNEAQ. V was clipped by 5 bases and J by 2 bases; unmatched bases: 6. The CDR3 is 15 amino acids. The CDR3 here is CASSLGTGDTYEQYF. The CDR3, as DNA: TGTGCCAGCAGCCTAGGGACAGGGGATACCTACGAGCAGTACTTC.

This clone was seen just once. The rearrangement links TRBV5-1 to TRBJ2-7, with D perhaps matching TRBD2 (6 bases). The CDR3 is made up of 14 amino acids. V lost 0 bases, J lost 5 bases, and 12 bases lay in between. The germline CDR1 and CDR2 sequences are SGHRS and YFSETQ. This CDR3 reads CASSLGASADEQYF. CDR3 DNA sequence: TGCGCCAGCAGCTTGGGGGCTAGCGCGGACGAGCAGTACTTC. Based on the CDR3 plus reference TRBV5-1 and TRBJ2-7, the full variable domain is KAGVTQTPRYLIKTRGQQVTLSCSPISGHRSVSWYQQTPGQGLQFLFEYFSETQRNKGNFPGRFSGRQFSNSRSEMNVSTLELGDSALYLCASSLGASADEQYFGPGTRLTVT.

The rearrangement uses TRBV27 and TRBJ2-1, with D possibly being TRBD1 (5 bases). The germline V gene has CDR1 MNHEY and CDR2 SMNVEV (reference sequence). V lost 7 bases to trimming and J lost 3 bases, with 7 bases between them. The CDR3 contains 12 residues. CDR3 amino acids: CASTGNYNEQFF. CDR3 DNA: TGTGCCAGCACAGGGAACTACAATGAGCAGTTCTTC.

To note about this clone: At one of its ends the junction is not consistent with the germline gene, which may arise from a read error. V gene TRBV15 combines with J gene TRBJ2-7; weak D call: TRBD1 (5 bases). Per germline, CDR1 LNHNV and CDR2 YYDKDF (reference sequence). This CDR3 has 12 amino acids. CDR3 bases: TGTGCCACCAGCAGTCATGGGGCAATCGCTGCCTTC. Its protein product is CATSSHGAIAAF.

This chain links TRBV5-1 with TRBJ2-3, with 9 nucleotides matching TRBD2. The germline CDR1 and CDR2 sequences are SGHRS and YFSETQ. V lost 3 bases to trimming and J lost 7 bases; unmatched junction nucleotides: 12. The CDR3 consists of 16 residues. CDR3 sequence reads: CASSSLDTSGSNTQYF. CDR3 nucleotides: TGCGCCAGCAGCTCCCTAGATACTAGCGGGTCCAATACGCAGTATTTT. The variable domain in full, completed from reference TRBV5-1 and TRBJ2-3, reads KAGVTQTPRYLIKTRGQQVTLSCSPISGHRSVSWYQQTPGQGLQFLFEYFSETQRNKGNFPGRFSGRQFSNSRSEMNVSTLELGDSALYLCASSSLDTSGSNTQYFGPGTRLTVL.

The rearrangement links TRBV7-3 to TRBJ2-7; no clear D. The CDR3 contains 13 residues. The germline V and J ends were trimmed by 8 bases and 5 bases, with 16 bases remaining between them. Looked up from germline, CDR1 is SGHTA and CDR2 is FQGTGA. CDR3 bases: TGTGCCAGCGGCGACCCGGGCAGCGACGAGCAGTACTTC. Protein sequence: CASGDPGSDEQYF.

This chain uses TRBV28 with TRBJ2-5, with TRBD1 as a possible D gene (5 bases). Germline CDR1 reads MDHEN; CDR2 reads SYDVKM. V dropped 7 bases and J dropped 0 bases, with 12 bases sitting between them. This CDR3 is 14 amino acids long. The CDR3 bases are TGTGCCAGCAACCCACAGGCCTACCAAGAGACCCAGTACTTC. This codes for CASNPQAYQETQYF.

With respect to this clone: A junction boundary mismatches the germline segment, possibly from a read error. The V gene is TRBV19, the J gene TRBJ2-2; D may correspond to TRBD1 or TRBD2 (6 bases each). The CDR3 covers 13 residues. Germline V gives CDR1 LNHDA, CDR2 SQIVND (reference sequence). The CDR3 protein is CASSIRTVGGLFF. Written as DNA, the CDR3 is TGTGCCAGTAGTATAAGGACAGTCGGGGGGCTGTTTTTT.

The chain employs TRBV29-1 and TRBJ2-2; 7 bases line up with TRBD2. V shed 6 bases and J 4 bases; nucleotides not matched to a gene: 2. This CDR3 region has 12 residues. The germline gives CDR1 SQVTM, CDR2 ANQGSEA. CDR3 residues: CSVGTTTGELFF. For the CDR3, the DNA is TGCAGCGTGGGGACTACCACCGGGGAGCTGTTTTTT.

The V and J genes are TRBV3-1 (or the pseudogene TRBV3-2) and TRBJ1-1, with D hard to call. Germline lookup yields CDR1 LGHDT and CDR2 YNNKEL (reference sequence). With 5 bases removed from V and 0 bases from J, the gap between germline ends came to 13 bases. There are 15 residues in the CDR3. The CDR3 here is CASSSHSLMNTEAFF. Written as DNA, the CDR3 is TGTGCCAGCAGCTCACATTCTCTGATGAACACTGAAGCTTTCTTT.

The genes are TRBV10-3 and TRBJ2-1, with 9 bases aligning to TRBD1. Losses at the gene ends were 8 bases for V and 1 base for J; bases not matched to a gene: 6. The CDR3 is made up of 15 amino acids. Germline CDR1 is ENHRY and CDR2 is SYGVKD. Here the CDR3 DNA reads TGTGCCATCGGGGCCGGGACAGGGTCCTACAATGAGCAGTTCTTC. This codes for CAIGAGTGSYNEQFF.

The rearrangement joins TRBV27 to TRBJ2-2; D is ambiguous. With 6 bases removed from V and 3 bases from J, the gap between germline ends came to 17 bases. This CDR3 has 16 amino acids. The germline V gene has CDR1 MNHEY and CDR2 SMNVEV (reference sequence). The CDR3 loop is CASSPRPFTDTGELFF. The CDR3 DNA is TGTGCCAGCAGCCCTCGGCCTTTTACCGACACCGGGGAGCTGTTTTTT.

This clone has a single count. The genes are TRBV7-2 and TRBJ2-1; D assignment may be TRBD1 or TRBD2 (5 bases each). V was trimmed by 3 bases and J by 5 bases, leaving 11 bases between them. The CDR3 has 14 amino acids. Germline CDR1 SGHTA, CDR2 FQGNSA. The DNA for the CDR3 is TGTGCCAGCAGCTTGAGGGGCCGTGACAATGAGCAGTTCTTC. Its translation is CASSLRGRDNEQFF.

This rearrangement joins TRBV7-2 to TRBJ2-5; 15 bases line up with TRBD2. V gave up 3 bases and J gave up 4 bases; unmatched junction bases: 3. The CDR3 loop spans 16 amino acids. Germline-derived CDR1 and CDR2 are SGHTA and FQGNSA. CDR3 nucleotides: TGTGCCAGCAGCTTTAGGACTAGCGGGAGGGTAGAGACCCAGTACTTC. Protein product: CASSFRTSGRVETQYF.

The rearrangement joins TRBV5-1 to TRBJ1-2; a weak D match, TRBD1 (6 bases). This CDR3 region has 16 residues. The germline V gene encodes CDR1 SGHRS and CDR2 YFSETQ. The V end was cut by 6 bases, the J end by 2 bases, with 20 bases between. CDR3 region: CASTLSPTGSNYGYTF. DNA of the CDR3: TGCGCCAGCACCCTTTCCCCCACAGGGTCCAACTATGGCTACACCTTC. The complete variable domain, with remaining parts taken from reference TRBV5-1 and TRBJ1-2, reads KAGVTQTPRYLIKTRGQQVTLSCSPISGHRSVSWYQQTPGQGLQFLFEYFSETQRNKGNFPGRFSGRQFSNSRSEMNVSTLELGDSALYLCASTLSPTGSNYGYTFGSGTRLTVV.

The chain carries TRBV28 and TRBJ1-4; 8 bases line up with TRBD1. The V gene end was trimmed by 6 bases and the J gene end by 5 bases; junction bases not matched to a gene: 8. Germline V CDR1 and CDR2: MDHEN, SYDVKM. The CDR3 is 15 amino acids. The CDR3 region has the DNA TGTGCCAGCAGCGACGAGGACAGGGTAAATGAAAAACTGTTTTTT. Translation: CASSDEDRVNEKLFF. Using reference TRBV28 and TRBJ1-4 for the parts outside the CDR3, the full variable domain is DVKVTQSSRYLVKRTGEKVFLECVQDMDHENMFWYRQDPGLGLRLIYFSYDVKMKEKGDIPEGYSVSREKKERFSLILESASTNQTSMYLCASSDEDRVNEKLFFGSGTQLSVL.

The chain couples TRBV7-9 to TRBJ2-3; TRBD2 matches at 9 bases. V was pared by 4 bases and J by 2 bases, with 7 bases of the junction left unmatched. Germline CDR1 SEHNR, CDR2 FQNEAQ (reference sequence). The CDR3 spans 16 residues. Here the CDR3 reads CASSSASGTYTDTQYF. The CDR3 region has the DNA TGTGCCAGCAGCTCGGCTAGCGGGACGTACACAGATACGCAGTATTTT.

The CDR3 reads CASSPGPGNSNLSLAYEQYF. The CDR3 DNA reads as TGTGCCAGCAGCCCTGGGCCCGGGAATTCTAATCTGTCTTTAGCCTACGAGCAGTACTTC. The J gene is TRBJ2-7, the V gene TRBV3-1 (or the pseudogene TRBV3-2); the D gene is possibly TRBD2 (5 bases). Trimming cost V 4 bases and J 2 bases, with 30 bases left between them. The germline CDR1 and CDR2 sequences are LGHDT and YNNKEL (reference sequence). This CDR3 has 20 amino acids.